The 3 T cell receptor beta chains in this list originate from one sample, sequenced in a study of shared clonotypes between healthy human individuals. Sequencing was performed with immunoSEQ multiplex PCR; in TCRdb, only in-frame clones are kept and a portion is missing. The data contain 2 million to 2.5 million clones, 85% to 95% of them seen just once; the ten biggest clones take up around 0.38%. The specimen was naive CD4+ T cells from PBMCs. As for subset: CD45RA+ positively selected. Receptors were obtained from a man between 18 and 29 years old in good health. Some clones in this sample may be carry-over from other donors' samples.

The chain uses TRBV21-1 and TRBJ1-4. TRBV21-1 is an annotated pseudogene. The CDR3 length is 15 residues. The CDR3 DNA follows: TGTGCCAGCAGCCCCTCGGACGGGACTAATGAAAAACTGTTTTTT. It translates to CASSPSDGTNEKLFF.

The chain links TRBV7-7 to TRBJ2-5; possibly TRBD1 for D (5 bases). The V end lost 4 bases, the J end lost 0 bases, and 21 bases lay between the germline ends. This CDR3 has 18 residues. CDR1 is SSHAT and CDR2 is FNYEAQ in the germline V gene (reference sequence). CDR3 coding DNA: TGTGCCAGCAGCTCCCGAGACAGTAGGCTTTGGTACCAAGAGACCCAGTACTTC. Its protein product is CASSSRDSRLWYQETQYF.

This rearrangement joins TRBV25-1 to TRBJ2-1; 8 nucleotides line up with TRBD2. Per germline, CDR1 MGHDK and CDR2 SYGVNS. The J segment lost 0 bases and the V segment lost 4 bases, leaving 2 bases of the junction unmatched. The CDR3 has 15 amino acids. Here the CDR3 DNA reads TGTGCCAGCAGTGTTCTAGCGGGCTCCTACAATGAGCAGTTCTTC. It encodes CASSVLAGSYNEQFF. Full variable domain (outside the CDR3, taken from reference TRBV25-1 and TRBJ2-1): EADIYQTPRYLVIGTGKKITLECSQTMGHDKMYWYQQDPGMELHLIHYSYGVNSTEKGDLSSESTVSRIRTEHFPLTLESARPSHTSQYLCASSVLAGSYNEQFFGPGTRLTVL.